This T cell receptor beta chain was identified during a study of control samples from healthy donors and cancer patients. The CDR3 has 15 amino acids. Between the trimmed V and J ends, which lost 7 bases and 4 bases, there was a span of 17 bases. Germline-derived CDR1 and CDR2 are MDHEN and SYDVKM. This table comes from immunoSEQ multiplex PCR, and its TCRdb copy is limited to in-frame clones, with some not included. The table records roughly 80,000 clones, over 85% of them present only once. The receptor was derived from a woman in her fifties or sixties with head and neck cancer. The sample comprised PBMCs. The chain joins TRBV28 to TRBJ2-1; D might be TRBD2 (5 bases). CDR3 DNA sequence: TGTGCCAGCATCCCTAGCCTAAACAGATACAATGAGCAGTTCTTC. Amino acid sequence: CASIPSLNRYNEQFF.